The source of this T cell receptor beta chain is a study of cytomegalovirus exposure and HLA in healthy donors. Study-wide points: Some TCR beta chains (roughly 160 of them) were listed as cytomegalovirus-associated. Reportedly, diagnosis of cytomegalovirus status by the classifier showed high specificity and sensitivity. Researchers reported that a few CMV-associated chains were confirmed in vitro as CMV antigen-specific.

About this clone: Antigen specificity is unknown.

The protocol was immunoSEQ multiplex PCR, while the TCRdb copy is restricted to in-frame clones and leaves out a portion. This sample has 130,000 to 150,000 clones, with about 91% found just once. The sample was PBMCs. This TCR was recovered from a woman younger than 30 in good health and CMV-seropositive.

CDR3 sequence (DNA): TGTGCCAGCAGCTTAGCGCGGGGGGGAAGTACCGGGGAGCTGTTTTTT. Its translation: CASSLARGGSTGELFF. The chain has TRBV7-6 and TRBJ2-2, with TRBD2 identical over 9 bases. CDR1 and CDR2 from the germline V gene are SGHVS and FNYEAQ. The CDR3 consists of 16 residues. V was clipped by 0 bases and J by 5 bases; unmatched bases: 4. The whole variable domain, remainder taken from reference TRBV7-6 and TRBJ2-2, is GAGVSQSPRYKVTKRGQDVALRCDPISGHVSLYWYRQALGQGPEFLTYFNYEAQQDKSGLPNDRFSAERPEGSISTLTIQRTEQRDSAMYRCASSLARGGSTGELFFGEGSRLTVL.